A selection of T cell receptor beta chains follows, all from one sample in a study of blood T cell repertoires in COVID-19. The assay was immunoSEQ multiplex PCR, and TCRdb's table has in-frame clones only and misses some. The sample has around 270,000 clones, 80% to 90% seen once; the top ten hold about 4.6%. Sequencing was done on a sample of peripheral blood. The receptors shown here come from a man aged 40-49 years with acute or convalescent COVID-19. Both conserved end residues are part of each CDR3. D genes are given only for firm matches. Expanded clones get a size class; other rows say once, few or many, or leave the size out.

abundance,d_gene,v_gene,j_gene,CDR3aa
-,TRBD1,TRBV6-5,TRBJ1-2,CASTLGQGNYGYTF
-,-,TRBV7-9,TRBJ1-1,CASSLDTEAFF
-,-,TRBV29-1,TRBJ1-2,CSGGSVNYGYTF
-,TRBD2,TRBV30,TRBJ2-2,CAWTILAGDTGELFF
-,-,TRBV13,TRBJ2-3,CASSSGLFTDTQYF
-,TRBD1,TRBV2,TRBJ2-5,CASSEGTGVGWTQYF
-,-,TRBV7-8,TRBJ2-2,CASSFRGRYTGELFF
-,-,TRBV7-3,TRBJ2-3,CASSEYPGHKDTQYF
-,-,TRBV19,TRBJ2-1,CASSIDLDYNEQFF
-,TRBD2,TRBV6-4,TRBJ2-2,CASSDSIRTSGSNTGELFF
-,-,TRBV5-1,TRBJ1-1,CASSLGDYNTEAFF
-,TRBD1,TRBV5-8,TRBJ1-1,CASSLSTGQKNTEAFF
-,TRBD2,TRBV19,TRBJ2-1,CASRLAGDYNEQFF
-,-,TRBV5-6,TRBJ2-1,CASSFSVYNEQFF
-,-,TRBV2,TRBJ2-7,CASSEDSLYEQYF
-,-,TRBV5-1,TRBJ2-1,CASSLGLRDEQFF
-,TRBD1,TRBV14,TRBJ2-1,CASSLPVRTGHNEQFF
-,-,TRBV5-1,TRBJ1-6,CASSVSSYNSPLHF
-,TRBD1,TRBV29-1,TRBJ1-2,CSVAGTGSTNYGYTF
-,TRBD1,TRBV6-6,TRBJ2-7,CASSYSEAQGMKYF
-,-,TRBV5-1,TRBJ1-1,CASSPDRTNTEAFF
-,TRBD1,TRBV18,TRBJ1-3,CASSPGTGGNTIYF
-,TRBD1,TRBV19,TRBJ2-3,CASSPGQGGTDTQYF
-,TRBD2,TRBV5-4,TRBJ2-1,CASSSGTSGGAGEQFF
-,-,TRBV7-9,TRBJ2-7,CASIPDSPTYEQYF
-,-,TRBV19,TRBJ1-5,CASRAFGGQPQHF
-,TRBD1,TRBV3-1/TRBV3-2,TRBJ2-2,CASSQDRGTDFNLNTGELFF
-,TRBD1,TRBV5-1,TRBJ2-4,CASSLRQGDIQYF
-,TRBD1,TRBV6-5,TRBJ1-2,CASRTGLNYGYTF
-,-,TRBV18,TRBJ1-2,CASSLNTGSNYGYTF
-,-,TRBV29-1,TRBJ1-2,CSERDSRRDYGYTF
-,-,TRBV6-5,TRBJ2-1,CASSYGGSDSYNEQFF
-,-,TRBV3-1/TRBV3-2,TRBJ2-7,CASSHAGISLYF
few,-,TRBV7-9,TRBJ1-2,CASSLQDYGYTF
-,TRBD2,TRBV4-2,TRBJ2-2,CASSQDLAGAPGELFF
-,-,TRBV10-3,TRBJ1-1,CAISQPRAGTTEAFF
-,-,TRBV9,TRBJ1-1,CASSLVGGSSEAFF